The rows below give T cell receptor beta chains drawn from one sample of a study of T cell responses to AZD1222 COVID-19 vaccine. Profiling relied on immunoSEQ multiplex PCR, and the TCRdb table lists in-frame clones only, not all of them. The profile shows some 170,000 clones, around nine tenths of them singletons. The sample consisted of peripheral blood, taken on day 0 of AZD1222 vaccination. The source of these receptors is an adult in good health. The CDR3 runs from the conserved cysteine through the conserved F or W. D genes are given only for firm matches. Size values are once, few and many counts, or a class for expanded clones, and some rows have none.

TGCGCCAGCAGCTTGGGAGGACAGGGAGGAGGTGGTGAAAAACTGTTTTTT	CASSLGGQGGGGEKLFF	TRBV5-1	TRBJ1-4	.	TRBD1
TGCGCCAGCAGCCAAGAGGACCAGAGAGGTAGGGGGACGGCAAACATTCAGTACTTC	CASSQEDQRGRGTANIQYF	TRBV4-3	TRBJ2-4	.	.
TGCGCCAGCAGCTTAGGGACGGTAAGCAATCAGCCCCAGCATTTT	CASSLGTVSNQPQHF	TRBV5-1	TRBJ1-5	.	.
TGTGCCAGCAGCCAAGCCCCTGCGCGACAAATTGATGGCTACACCTTC	CASSQAPARQIDGYTF	TRBV4-2	TRBJ1-2	.	.
TGCGCCAGCAGCTTGGCCTTAGATACGCAGTATTTT	CASSLALDTQYF	TRBV5-1	TRBJ2-3	.	.
TGTGCCAGCAGCTTAGACACACCTAATTCACCCCTCCACTTT	CASSLDTPNSPLHF	TRBV7-9	TRBJ1-6	.	.
TGTGCCAGCAGCCAAGACAGGGGCGTGGGACGCTACACCTTC	CASSQDRGVGRYTF	TRBV14	TRBJ1-2	.	.
TGCAGCGTTGAAGACTTCAGGGACTCGTATGGCTACACCTTC	CSVEDFRDSYGYTF	TRBV29-1	TRBJ1-2	few	.
TGTGCCAGCAGTGGGGGAGGGACAGATCGCTATGGCTACACCTTC	CASSGGGTDRYGYTF	TRBV2	TRBJ1-2	.	TRBD1
TGTGCCAGTAGTGTGTCCGGGACAGCGAACACTGAAGCTTTCTTT	CASSVSGTANTEAFF	TRBV19	TRBJ1-1	once	TRBD1
TGTGCCAGCAGTTTAAATTGGGGAGGCTACACCTTC	CASSLNWGGYTF	TRBV28	TRBJ1-2	.	.
TGTGCCAGCAGTACGGACAGGGGGCTTCAGCCCCAGCATTTT	CASSTDRGLQPQHF	TRBV28	TRBJ1-5	few	TRBD1
TGTGCCAGCAGCCCTACCGGCACAAGCTCTGGAAACACCATATATTTT	CASSPTGTSSGNTIYF	TRBV7-8	TRBJ1-3	.	.
TGTGCCAGCTCACCGGACCAGAGCTCCTACAATGAGCAGTTCTTC	CASSPDQSSYNEQFF	TRBV18	TRBJ2-1	.	.
TGTGCCAGCAGTCCTTCGACAGGGATCCGTCAGCCCCAGCATTTT	CASSPSTGIRQPQHF	TRBV28	TRBJ1-5	.	TRBD1
TGTGCCAGCTCACCTGCTCCGGGACTAGCGGACAATAGCACAGATACGCAGTATTTT	CASSPAPGLADNSTDTQYF	TRBV18	TRBJ2-3	.	TRBD2
TGTGCCAGCAGCGTAGGCTCGACGGGCAGCTCCTACAATGAGCAGTTCTTC	CASSVGSTGSSYNEQFF	TRBV9	TRBJ2-1	.	.
TGTGCCAGCAGTTACTCAGGGGTTCAGCCCCAGCATTTT	CASSYSGVQPQHF	TRBV6-5	TRBJ1-5	.	.
TGTGCCAGCAGCTTGGGACCGTCCAGCTCCTACGAGCAGTACTTC	CASSLGPSSSYEQYF	TRBV3-1/TRBV3-2	TRBJ2-7	.	.
TGTGCCAGCAGTTTATCCCTGGGCGGTGGGGGGCGAGAGACCCAGTACTTC	CASSLSLGGGGRETQYF	TRBV27	TRBJ2-5	.	.
TGCAGTTGGTCCGGGACAGGGGGCAACACTGAAGCTTTCTTT	CSWSGTGGNTEAFF	TRBV29-1	TRBJ1-1	.	TRBD1
TGTGCCAGCAGTCCCCGGACAGGGATTTTTTCCTACGAGCAGTACTTC	CASSPRTGIFSYEQYF	TRBV6-6	TRBJ2-7	.	TRBD1
TGCGCCAGCAGCTCAGGACTAGCGGGGGGAAGGAACACCGGGGAGCTGTTTTTT	CASSSGLAGGRNTGELFF	TRBV5-1	TRBJ2-2	.	TRBD2
TGTGCCAGCAGCTTGCAGGGGGAGGACACTGAAGCTTTCTTT	CASSLQGEDTEAFF	TRBV5-4	TRBJ1-1	.	TRBD1
TGTGCCTGGGACAGCAGGAACACCGGGGAGCTGTTTTTT	CAWDSRNTGELFF	TRBV30	TRBJ2-2	.	.
TGTGCCTCGGGGGGGCTAGACTATGGCTACACCTTC	CASGGLDYGYTF	TRBV11-2	TRBJ1-2	.	.
TGTGCCAGCAGTGAAAAGGGGTACTACGAGCAGTACTTC	CASSEKGYYEQYF	TRBV2	TRBJ2-7	.	.
TGTGCCAGCGGCACGAGTGTGGAAAAACTGTTTTTT	CASGTSVEKLFF	TRBV6-5	TRBJ1-4	.	.
TGCGCCAGCAGCTTGGACGGACAGAGGAACACTGAAGCTTTCTTT	CASSLDGQRNTEAFF	TRBV5-1	TRBJ1-1	.	.
TGTGCCAGCAGCGTAGCGAGACAGGGGAACACCGGGGAGCTGTTTTTT	CASSVARQGNTGELFF	TRBV9	TRBJ2-2	medium-sized	TRBD1
TGTGCCAGCAGCTTATTCGATCCAATCTGGGGAAACACCATATATTTT	CASSLFDPIWGNTIYF	TRBV7-7	TRBJ1-3	once	.
TGCGCCAGCAGTTCGGGGACTAGCAACACCGGGGAGCTGTTTTTT	CASSSGTSNTGELFF	TRBV10-1	TRBJ2-2	.	TRBD2
TGTGCCAGCAGTTTCGACCCCAGGGGCTCTGGAAACACCATATATTTT	CASSFDPRGSGNTIYF	TRBV28	TRBJ1-3	.	.
TGTGCCAGCAGTTCATCCCCGAGATCGAGCACCGGGGAGCTGTTTTTT	CASSSSPRSSTGELFF	TRBV6-2/TRBV6-3	TRBJ2-2	.	.
TGTGCCAGCAGTTCGGGAGGGGTGGACACCGGGGAGCTGTTTTTT	CASSSGGVDTGELFF	TRBV27	TRBJ2-2	once	TRBD2
TGCGCCAGCAGCTTGGACGGGACAACTAATGAAAAACTGTTTTTT	CASSLDGTTNEKLFF	TRBV5-1	TRBJ1-4	few	.
TGTGCCAGCAGTTACGGAGGATGGAACACTGAAGCTTTCTTT	CASSYGGWNTEAFF	TRBV6-6	TRBJ1-1	.	.
TGTGCCATCAGCCAGGGGGCGAAAAAACTGTTTTTT	CAISQGAKKLFF	TRBV10-3	TRBJ1-4	.	TRBD1
TGTGCCAGCTCACTAATGGGACAGAACTCCTATGGCTACACCTTC	CASSLMGQNSYGYTF	TRBV18	TRBJ1-2	.	TRBD1
TGTGCCAGCAGCTCCCCAGGGGGAAGTAATTCACCCCTCCACTTT	CASSSPGGSNSPLHF	TRBV5-4	TRBJ1-6	.	TRBD1
TGTGCCTGGAACATAGAGGGGATCCCCCTCCACTTT	CAWNIEGIPLHF	TRBV30	TRBJ1-6	.	.
TGTGCCAGCAGCTTGGGTTCCGGGGTTGATCAGCCCCAGCATTTT	CASSLGSGVDQPQHF	TRBV5-5	TRBJ1-5	.	.
TGTGCCAGCAGCCACTCCGGACCCCAGCATTTT	CASSHSGPQHF	TRBV28	TRBJ1-5	.	.
TGTGCCAGCAGTGGGGACCCAGGAAACACCATATATTTT	CASSGDPGNTIYF	TRBV3-1/TRBV3-2	TRBJ1-3	.	.
TGTGCCAGCAGCCCGCGGGAGGGCCCCTACGAGCAGTACTTC	CASSPREGPYEQYF	TRBV7-2	TRBJ2-7	.	TRBD2
TGTGCCAGTAGTCCACAACTCGGGGGTAATGAAAAACTGTTTTTT	CASSPQLGGNEKLFF	TRBV19	TRBJ1-4	.	.
TGTGCCAGCAGCACAGCCGGGACAGAGACCTACGAGCAGTACTTC	CASSTAGTETYEQYF	TRBV21-1	TRBJ2-7	.	.
TGTGCCTGGAATACCTGGCGGATGGGGAAGGAAAAACTGTTTTTT	CAWNTWRMGKEKLFF	TRBV30	TRBJ1-4	.	.
TGTGCCAGCAGCGGAGCGGGGGGCTACAATGAGCAGTTCTTC	CASSGAGGYNEQFF	TRBV6-5	TRBJ2-1	.	TRBD2
TGTGCCAGCAGGGGCGAGGACATCGGTAGAAACACCATATATTTT	CASRGEDIGRNTIYF	TRBV2	TRBJ1-3	.	.
TGTGCCAGCAGCACCCCCAGGACTAGCGGCAACAATGAGCAGTTCTTC	CASSTPRTSGNNEQFF	TRBV9	TRBJ2-1	.	TRBD2
TGTGCCAGCAGTCCGAGGCATACTAACTATGGCTACACCTTC	CASSPRHTNYGYTF	TRBV27	TRBJ1-2	.	.
TGTGCCAGCTCGCCGGGCAGGACTAGCGTAGCCTACGAGCAGTACTTC	CASSPGRTSVAYEQYF	TRBV18	TRBJ2-7	.	TRBD2